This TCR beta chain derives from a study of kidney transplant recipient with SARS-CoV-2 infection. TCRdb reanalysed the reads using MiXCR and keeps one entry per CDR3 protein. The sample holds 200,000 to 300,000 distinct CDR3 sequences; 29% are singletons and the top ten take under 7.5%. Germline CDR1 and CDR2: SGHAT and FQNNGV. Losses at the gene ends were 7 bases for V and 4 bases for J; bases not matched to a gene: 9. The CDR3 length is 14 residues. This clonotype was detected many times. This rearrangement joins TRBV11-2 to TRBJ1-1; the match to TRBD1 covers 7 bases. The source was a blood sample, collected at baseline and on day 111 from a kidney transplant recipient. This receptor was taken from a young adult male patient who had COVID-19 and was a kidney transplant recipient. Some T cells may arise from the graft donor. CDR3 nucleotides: TGTGCCAGCATTCCCTCAGGGGGGAGCACTGAAGCTTTCTTT. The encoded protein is CASIPSGGSTEAFF. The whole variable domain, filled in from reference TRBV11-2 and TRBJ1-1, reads EAGVAQSPRYKIIEKRQSVAFWCNPISGHATLYWYQQILGQGPKLLIQFQNNGVVDDSQLPKDRFSAERLKGVDSTLKIQPAKLEDSAVYLCASIPSGGSTEAFFGQGTRLTVV.